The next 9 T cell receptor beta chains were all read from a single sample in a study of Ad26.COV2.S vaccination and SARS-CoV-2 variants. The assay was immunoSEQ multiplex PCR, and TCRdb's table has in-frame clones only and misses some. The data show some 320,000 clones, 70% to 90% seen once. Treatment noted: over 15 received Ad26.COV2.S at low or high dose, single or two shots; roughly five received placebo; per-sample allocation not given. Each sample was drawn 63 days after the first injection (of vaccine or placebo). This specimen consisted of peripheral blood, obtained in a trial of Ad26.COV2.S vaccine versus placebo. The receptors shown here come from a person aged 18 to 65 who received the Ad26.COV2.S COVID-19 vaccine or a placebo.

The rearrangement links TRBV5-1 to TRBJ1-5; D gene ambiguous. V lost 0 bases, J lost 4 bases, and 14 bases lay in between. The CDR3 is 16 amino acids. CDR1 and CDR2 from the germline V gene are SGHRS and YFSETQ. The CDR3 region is CASSLAPGRNNQPQHF. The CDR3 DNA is TGCGCCAGCAGCTTGGCCCCGGGTCGGAATAATCAGCCCCAGCATTTT.

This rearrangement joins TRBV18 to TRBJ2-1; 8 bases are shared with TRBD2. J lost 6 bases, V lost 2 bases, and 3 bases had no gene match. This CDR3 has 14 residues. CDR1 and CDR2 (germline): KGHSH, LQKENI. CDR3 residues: CASSPNGGANEQFF. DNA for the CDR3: TGTGCCAGCTCACCAAACGGGGGGGCCAATGAGCAGTTCTTC.

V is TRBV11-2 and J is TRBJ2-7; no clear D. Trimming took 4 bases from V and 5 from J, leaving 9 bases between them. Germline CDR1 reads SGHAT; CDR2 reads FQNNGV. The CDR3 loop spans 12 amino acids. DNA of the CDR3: TGTGCCAGCAGCTCCCAGGCCGACGAGCAGTACTTC. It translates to CASSSQADEQYF.

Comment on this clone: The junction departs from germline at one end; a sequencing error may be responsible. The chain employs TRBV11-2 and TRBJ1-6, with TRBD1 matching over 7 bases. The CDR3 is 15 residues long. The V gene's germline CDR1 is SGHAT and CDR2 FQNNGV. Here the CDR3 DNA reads TGTGCCAGCAGCGCCCACGGGACAGAGAATTCACTCCTCCACTTT. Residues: CASSAHGTENSLLHF.

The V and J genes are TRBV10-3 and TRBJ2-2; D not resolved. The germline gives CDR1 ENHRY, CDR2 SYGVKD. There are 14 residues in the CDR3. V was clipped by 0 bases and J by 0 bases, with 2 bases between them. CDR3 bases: TGTGCCATCAGTGAGTCACCGAACACCGGGGAGCTGTTTTTT. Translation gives CAISESPNTGELFF.

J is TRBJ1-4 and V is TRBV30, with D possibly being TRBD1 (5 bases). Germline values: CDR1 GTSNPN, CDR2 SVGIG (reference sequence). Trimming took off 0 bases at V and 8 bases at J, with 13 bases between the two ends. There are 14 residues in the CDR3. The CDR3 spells CAWSVPGGLEKLFF. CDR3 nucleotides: TGTGCCTGGAGTGTACCCGGGGGATTGGAAAAACTGTTTTTT.

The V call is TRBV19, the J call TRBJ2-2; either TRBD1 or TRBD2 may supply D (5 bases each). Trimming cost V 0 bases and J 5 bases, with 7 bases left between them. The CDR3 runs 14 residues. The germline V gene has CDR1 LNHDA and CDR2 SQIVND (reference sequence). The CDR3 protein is CASSIEGRTGELFF. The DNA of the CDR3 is TGTGCCAGTAGTATAGAGGGACGGACCGGGGAGCTGTTTTTT.

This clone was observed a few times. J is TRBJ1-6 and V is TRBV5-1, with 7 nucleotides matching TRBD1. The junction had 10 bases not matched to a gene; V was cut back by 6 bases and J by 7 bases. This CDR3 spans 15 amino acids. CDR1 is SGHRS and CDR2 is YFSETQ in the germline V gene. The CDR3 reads CASTPETGTNSPLHF. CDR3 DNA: TGCGCCAGCACTCCAGAGACAGGGACGAATTCACCCCTCCACTTT. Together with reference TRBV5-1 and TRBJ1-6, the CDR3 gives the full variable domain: KAGVTQTPRYLIKTRGQQVTLSCSPISGHRSVSWYQQTPGQGLQFLFEYFSETQRNKGNFPGRFSGRQFSNSRSEMNVSTLELGDSALYLCASTPETGTNSPLHFGNGTRLTVT.

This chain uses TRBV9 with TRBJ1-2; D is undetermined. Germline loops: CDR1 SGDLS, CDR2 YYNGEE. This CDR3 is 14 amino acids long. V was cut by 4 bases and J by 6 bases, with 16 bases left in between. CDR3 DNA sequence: TGTGCCAGCAGCCTCCAAGGAAAGTCGGATGGCTACACCTTC. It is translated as CASSLQGKSDGYTF.